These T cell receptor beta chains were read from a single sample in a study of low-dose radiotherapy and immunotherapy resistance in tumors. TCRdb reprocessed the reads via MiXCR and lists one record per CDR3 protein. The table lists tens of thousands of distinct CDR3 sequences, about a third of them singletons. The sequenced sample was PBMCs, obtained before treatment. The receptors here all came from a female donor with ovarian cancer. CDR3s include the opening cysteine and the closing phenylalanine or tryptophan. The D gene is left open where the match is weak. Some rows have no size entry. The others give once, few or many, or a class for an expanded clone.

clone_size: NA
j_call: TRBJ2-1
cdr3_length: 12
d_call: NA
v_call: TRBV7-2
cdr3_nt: TGTGCCAGCAGCTTAGCGGGTCGGGAGCAGTTCTTC
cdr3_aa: CASSLAGREQFF

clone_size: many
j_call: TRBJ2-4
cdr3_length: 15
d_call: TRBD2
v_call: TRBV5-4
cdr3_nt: TGTGCCAGCAGCGTTAGCGGGCCAGCCAAAAACATTCAGTACTTC
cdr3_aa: CASSVSGPAKNIQYF

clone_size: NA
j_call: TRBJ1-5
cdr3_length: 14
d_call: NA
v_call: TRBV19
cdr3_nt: TGTGCCAGTAACCCCTCGGGGGGAAATCAGCCCCAGCATTTT
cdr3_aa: CASNPSGGNQPQHF

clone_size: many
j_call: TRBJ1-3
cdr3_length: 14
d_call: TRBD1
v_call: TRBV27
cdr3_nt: TGTGCCAGCACCCAACAGGGGGCTGGGGACACCATATATTTT
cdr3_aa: CASTQQGAGDTIYF

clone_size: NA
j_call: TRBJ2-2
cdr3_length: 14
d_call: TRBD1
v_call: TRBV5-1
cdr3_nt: TGTGCCAGCAGCTTGGGGACAGTAGGCGGGGAGCTGTTTTTT
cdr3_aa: CASSLGTVGGELFF

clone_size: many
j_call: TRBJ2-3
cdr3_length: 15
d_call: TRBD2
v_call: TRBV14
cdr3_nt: TGTGCCAGCAGCTTAGGGGCTAGCGGGAGTAATACGCAGTATTTT
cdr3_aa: CASSLGASGSNTQYF

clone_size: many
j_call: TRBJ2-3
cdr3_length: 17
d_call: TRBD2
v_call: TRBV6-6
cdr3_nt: TGTGCCAGCAGTTTTGTTCCCAGCGGGAGGGACACAGATACGCAGTATTTT
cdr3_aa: CASSFVPSGRDTDTQYF

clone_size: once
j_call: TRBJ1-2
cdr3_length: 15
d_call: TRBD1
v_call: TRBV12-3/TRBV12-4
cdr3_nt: TGTGCCAGCAGTTTTGGACAGGGGAGCTACTATGGCTACACCTTC
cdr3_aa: CASSFGQGSYYGYTF

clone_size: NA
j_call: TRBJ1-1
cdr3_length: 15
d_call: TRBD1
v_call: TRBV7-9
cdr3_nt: TGTGCCAGCAGCACCTGGACAGGGGGCAACACTGAAGCTTTCTTT
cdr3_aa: CASSTWTGGNTEAFF

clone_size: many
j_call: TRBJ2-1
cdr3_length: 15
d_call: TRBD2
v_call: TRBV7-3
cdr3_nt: TGTGCCAGCAGCCCCGTGACCGGGGGGAACAATGAGCAGTTCTTC
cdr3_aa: CASSPVTGGNNEQFF

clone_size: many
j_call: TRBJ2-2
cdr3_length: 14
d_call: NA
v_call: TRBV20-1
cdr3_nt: TGCAGTGCTGACTCTGGGGGTGTCACCGGGGAGCTGTTTTTT
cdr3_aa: CSADSGGVTGELFF

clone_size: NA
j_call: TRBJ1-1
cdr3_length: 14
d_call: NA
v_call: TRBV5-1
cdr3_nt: TGCGCCAGCAGCTTGGAAGGGGGGCTCACTGAAGCTTTCTTT
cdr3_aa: CASSLEGGLTEAFF

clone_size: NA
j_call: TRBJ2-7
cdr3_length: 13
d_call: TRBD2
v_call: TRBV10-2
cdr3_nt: TGCGCCAGCAAAACTAGCGGAACCTACGAGCAGTACTTC
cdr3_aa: CASKTSGTYEQYF

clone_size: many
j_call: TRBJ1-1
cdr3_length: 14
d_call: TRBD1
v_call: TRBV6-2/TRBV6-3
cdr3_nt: TGTGCCAGCAGTGAAAACAGGGGGTGGACTGAAGCTTTCTTT
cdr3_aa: CASSENRGWTEAFF

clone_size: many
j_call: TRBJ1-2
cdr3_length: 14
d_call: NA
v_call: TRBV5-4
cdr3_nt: TGTGCCAGCAGCTTAAAGGGGGGAATCTATGGCTACACCTTC
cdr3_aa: CASSLKGGIYGYTF

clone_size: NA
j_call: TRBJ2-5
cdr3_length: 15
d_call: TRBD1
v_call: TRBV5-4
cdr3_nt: TGTGCCAGCAGCCGTCAGGGACAGACACAAGAGACCCAGTACTTC
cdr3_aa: CASSRQGQTQETQYF

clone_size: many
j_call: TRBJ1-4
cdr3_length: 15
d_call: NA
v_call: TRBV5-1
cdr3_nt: TGCGCCAGCAGCTTGGATGGGAAAGCTAATGAAAAACTGTTTTTT
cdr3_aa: CASSLDGKANEKLFF

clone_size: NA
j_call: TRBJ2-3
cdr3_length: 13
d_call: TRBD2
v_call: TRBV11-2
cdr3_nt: TGTGCGTCGTACGGGACTAGTCAAGATACGCAGTATTTT
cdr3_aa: CASYGTSQDTQYF

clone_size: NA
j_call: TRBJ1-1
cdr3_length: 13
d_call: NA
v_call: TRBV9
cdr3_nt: TGTGCCAGCAGCGCGGGACAAGGGACTGAAGCTTTCTTT
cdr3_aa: CASSAGQGTEAFF

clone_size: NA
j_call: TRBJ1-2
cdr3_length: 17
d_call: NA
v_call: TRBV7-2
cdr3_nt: TGTGCCAGCAGCTTAGCATCCGGGTCGGGGGCTGGCTATGGCTACACCTTC
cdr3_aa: CASSLASGSGAGYGYTF

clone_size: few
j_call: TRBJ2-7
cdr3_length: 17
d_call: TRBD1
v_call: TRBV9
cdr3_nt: TGTGCCAGCAGCGCGGGACAGGGGGCAATTAAGTCGTACGAGCAGTACTTC
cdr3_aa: CASSAGQGAIKSYEQYF

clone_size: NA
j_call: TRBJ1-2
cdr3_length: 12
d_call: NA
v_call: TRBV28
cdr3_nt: TGTGCCAGCACCCGCGAGACCTATGGCTACACCTTC
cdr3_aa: CASTRETYGYTF

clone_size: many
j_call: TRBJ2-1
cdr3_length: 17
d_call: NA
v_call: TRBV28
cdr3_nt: TGTGCCACCAGTGACCCCGATAGCGGAATCTCCTACAATGAGCAGTTCTTC
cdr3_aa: CATSDPDSGISYNEQFF

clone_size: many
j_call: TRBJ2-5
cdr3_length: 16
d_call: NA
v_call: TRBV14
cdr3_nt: TGTGCCAGCAGCCAATCTCCGGGAGTTATTGTTGAGACCCAGTACTTC
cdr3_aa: CASSQSPGVIVETQYF

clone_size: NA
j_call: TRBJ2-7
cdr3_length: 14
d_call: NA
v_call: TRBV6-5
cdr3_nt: TGTGCCAGCAGTTACTCGATCAGGGGGGACGAGCAGTACTTC
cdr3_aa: CASSYSIRGDEQYF

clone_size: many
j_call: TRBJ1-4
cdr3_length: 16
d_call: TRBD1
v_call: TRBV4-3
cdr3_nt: TGCGCCAGCAGCCACGAAGGGACAGCTCCCCCTGAAAAACTGTTTTTT
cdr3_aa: CASSHEGTAPPEKLFF

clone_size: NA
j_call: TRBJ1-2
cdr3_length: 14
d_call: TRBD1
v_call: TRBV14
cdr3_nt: TGTGCCAGCAGGGCCACAGGGGAGGACTATGGCTACACCTTC
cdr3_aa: CASRATGEDYGYTF

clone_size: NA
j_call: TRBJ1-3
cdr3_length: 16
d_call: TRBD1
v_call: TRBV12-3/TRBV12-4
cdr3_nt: TGTGCCAGCAGTTACCGACAGGGAAACTCTGGAAACACCATATATTTT
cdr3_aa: CASSYRQGNSGNTIYF

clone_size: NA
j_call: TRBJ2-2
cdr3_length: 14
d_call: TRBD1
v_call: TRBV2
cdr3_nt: TGTGCCAGCAGTGGGGACAGGCAAACCGGGGAGCTGTTTTTT
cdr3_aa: CASSGDRQTGELFF

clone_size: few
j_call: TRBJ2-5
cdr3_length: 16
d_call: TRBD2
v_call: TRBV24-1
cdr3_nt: TGTGCCACCAGTGATTTTGGCCTAGCGGGAGAGGAGACCCAGTACTTC
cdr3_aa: CATSDFGLAGEETQYF

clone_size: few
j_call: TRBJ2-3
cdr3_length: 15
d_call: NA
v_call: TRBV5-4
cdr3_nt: TGTGCCAGCAGTGTAGATTACCCTAGCACAGATACGCAGTATTTT
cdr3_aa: CASSVDYPSTDTQYF